These 20 T cell receptor beta chains were all obtained from the same sample, sequenced in a study of cytomegalovirus exposure and HLA in healthy donors. The primer mix had 60 Vbeta and 13 Jbeta primers. The repertoire was sequenced with immunoSEQ multiplex PCR; TCRdb's copy has only in-frame clones and lacks some. The data show 160,000 or so clones, with 70% to 85% seen just once and 2.5% held by the top ten. The material sequenced was PBMCs. The receptor set was obtained from a human donor in good health.

The CDR3 region is CASRTGTGKAFF. The CDR3 DNA reads as TGTGCCAGCAGAACCGGGACAGGGAAGGCTTTCTTT. The chain joins TRBV6-5 to TRBJ1-1, with 9 bases matching TRBD1. The CDR3 length is 12 residues. CDR1 is MNHEY and CDR2 is SVGAGI in the germline V gene. The trim removed 6 bases at V and 11 bases at J, leaving 7 bases unmatched.

The rearrangement links TRBV10-3 to TRBJ2-3; 12 bases line up with TRBD2. CDR1 is ENHRY, CDR2 SYGVKD, per germline. CDR3 length: 15 residues. V was clipped by 6 bases and J by 0 bases; unmatched bases: 1. The CDR3 DNA follows: TGTGCCATCAGGGGGACTAGCGGGAGCACAGATACGCAGTATTTT. It codes for CAIRGTSGSTDTQYF.

This clone was recorded a few times. V usage is TRBV6-5 and J usage is TRBJ1-2; 7 bases are shared with TRBD1. This CDR3 has 16 residues. In germline, CDR1 is MNHEY, CDR2 SVGAGI. With 2 bases clipped from V and 0 bases from J, the junction kept 6 bases outside the gene matches. The CDR3 reads CASSYHSGQSNYGYTF. The CDR3 coding sequence is TGTGCCAGCAGTTACCACTCGGGACAGTCTAACTATGGCTACACCTTC.

The CDR3, as DNA: TGTGCCAGCGGGGACTGGGGAAACAATGAGCAGTTCTTC. It is translated as CASGDWGNNEQFF. This chain joins TRBV6-5 and TRBJ2-1, with D perhaps matching TRBD2 (6 bases). The ends were cut back, 8 bases at V and 5 bases at J, with 13 bases in the middle. The CDR3 spans 13 residues. Germline V gene data show CDR1 as MNHEY and CDR2 as SVGAGI.

As regards this clone: The junction and the germline gene differ at one end; a read error may be behind it. The chain has TRBV7-7 and TRBJ2-3; 10 positions agree with TRBD2. From germline, CDR1 is SSHAT and CDR2 FNYEAQ (reference sequence). This CDR3 has 15 residues. CDR3 DNA sequence: TGTGCTAGCAGCCCCAGCGGGGGGGCCCCAGATACGCAGTATTTT. Residues: CASSPSGGAPDTQYF.

The chain has TRBV29-1 and TRBJ2-7; D possibly corresponds to TRBD1 (6 bases). CDR1 is SQVTM, CDR2 ANQGSEA, per germline. The CDR3 contains 14 residues. V was trimmed by 7 bases and J by 0 bases, leaving 16 bases between them. CDR3 nucleotide sequence: TGCAGCGCCATGCCGCACAGGGACTCCTACGAGCAGTACTTC. Translated, it gives CSAMPHRDSYEQYF.

The genes are TRBV27 and TRBJ1-5, with 7 bases fitting TRBD1. The CDR3 length is 14 residues. The junction had 13 bases not matched to a gene; V was cut back by 5 bases and J by 12 bases. The V gene's germline CDR1 is MNHEY and CDR2 SMNVEV (reference sequence). The CDR3 DNA follows: TGTGCCAGCAGTCCCTCTGGCCAGGGGACAGTCCAGCATTTT. Its translation: CASSPSGQGTVQHF.

The chain joins TRBV30 to TRBJ2-6, with TRBD1 as a possible D gene (6 bases). The CDR3 is made up of 14 amino acids. Per germline, CDR1 GTSNPN and CDR2 SVGIG (reference sequence). The V end lost 7 bases, the J end lost 2 bases, and 12 bases lay between the germline ends. The CDR3 DNA reads TGTGCCTTGCCAAACAGGGCTGGGGCCAACGTCCTGACTTTC. It translates to CALPNRAGANVLTF.

The V and J genes are TRBV9 and TRBJ2-5; 12 nucleotides align to TRBD2. The CDR3 has 15 residues. V lost 6 bases to trimming and J lost 0 bases; unmatched junction nucleotides: 3. Germline assignment: CDR1 SGDLS and CDR2 YYNGEE. CDR3 nucleotides: TGTGCCAGCACCAGGACTAGCGGGGACCAAGAGACCCAGTACTTC. Translated: CASTRTSGDQETQYF.

This chain uses TRBV6-6 with TRBJ1-6; no firm D call. This CDR3 contains 14 residues. The germline CDR1 and CDR2 sequences are MNHNY and SVGAGI (reference sequence). V was clipped by 2 bases and J by 10 bases, with 12 bases between them. For the CDR3, the DNA is TGTGCCAGCAGTTACCGAGGCCCGGGGTCACCCCTCCACTTT. Its protein is CASSYRGPGSPLHF.

The chain has TRBV6-6 and TRBJ2-7, with D maybe TRBD1 (6 bases). In germline, CDR1 is MNHNY, CDR2 SVGAGI (reference sequence). CDR3 size: 13 residues. Trimming pared 4 bases from V and 4 bases from J, leaving 11 bases between. The CDR3 nucleotides are TGTGCCAGCAGTTCCCAGGGGTCGTACGAGCAGTACTTC. Translating it yields CASSSQGSYEQYF.

The chain joins TRBV7-6 to TRBJ2-2, with 9 bases identical to TRBD1. After removal of 4 bases from V and 6 bases from J, the junction contained 6 bases not matched to a gene. Germline assignment: CDR1 SGHVS and CDR2 FNYEAQ. The CDR3 length is 15 residues. CDR3 bases: TGTGCCAGCAGCTCAGAACAGGGGGCATCCGGGGAGCTGTTTTTT. Translated, it gives CASSSEQGASGELFF.

The chain employs TRBV29-1 and TRBJ1-1; D call uncertain. V lost 5 bases and J 5 bases, leaving 6 bases between the germline ends. This CDR3 contains 10 residues. Germline V lookup: CDR1 SQVTM, CDR2 ANQGSEA. DNA for the CDR3: TGCAGCGTTCTAATGACTGAAGCTTTCTTT. Protein: CSVLMTEAFF.

The chain carries TRBV29-1 and TRBJ2-5; TRBD1 matches 12 bases. There are 15 residues in the CDR3. The germline V gene encodes CDR1 SQVTM and CDR2 ANQGSEA. V lost 4 bases, J lost 4 bases, and 7 bases stayed unmatched. The CDR3 DNA reads as TGCAGCGTTGCTCCCGGGACAGGGGGCGGAGAGACCCAGTACTTC. Protein: CSVAPGTGGGETQYF.

This clone was recorded a few times. The genes are TRBV27 and TRBJ1-4; 8 bases agree with TRBD1. Germline-derived CDR1 and CDR2 are MNHEY and SMNVEV (reference sequence). The CDR3 contains 14 residues. V lost 5 bases and J lost 8; bases outside the gene matches: 7. The CDR3 sequence is CASSTGQVQEKLFF. The DNA of the CDR3 is TGTGCCAGCAGTACGGGACAGGTTCAGGAAAAACTGTTTTTT.

By share, this clone ranks as large (0.1 to 1%). This sequence joins TRBV7-9 and TRBJ2-7; D gene unclear. The length of the CDR3 is 13 residues. Per germline, CDR1 SEHNR and CDR2 FQNEAQ (reference sequence). The ends were cut back, 3 bases at V and 0 bases at J, with 6 bases in the middle. The CDR3 nucleotides are TGTGCCAGCAGCTTCCCGTCCTCCTACGAGCAGTACTTC. Its protein is CASSFPSSYEQYF.

V and J are TRBV30 and TRBJ2-1; possible D gene TRBD2, 6 bases. Trimming removed 3 bases at V and 1 base at J, with 13 bases between. Germline V lookup: CDR1 GTSNPN, CDR2 SVGIG (reference sequence). This CDR3 comprises 15 residues. The CDR3 DNA is TGTGCCTGGAGAGGGACGGGGGATTCCTACAATGAGCAGTTCTTC. Translated: CAWRGTGDSYNEQFF. The variable domain in full, completed from reference TRBV30 and TRBJ2-1, reads SQTIHQWPATLVQPVGSPLSLECTVEGTSNPNLYWYRQAAGRGLQLLFYSVGIGQISSEVPQNLSASRPQDRQFILSSKKLLLSDSGFYLCAWRGTGDSYNEQFFGPGTRLTVL.

The gene calls are TRBV4-2 and TRBJ2-1; 9 bases are a match to TRBD2. J gave up 0 bases and V 8 bases, and 5 bases lay outside the gene matches. This CDR3 spans 15 amino acids. Germline V gene data show CDR1 as LGHNA and CDR2 as YNFKEQ. The DNA of the CDR3 is TGTGCCAGCGGAAGCGGGGGGCGCTCCTACAATGAGCAGTTCTTC. Amino acid sequence: CASGSGGRSYNEQFF.

The J gene is TRBJ2-7, the V gene TRBV19; a weak D match, TRBD1 (6 bases). Germline CDR1 reads LNHDA; CDR2 reads SQIVND (reference sequence). The CDR3 spans 14 residues. V gave up 5 bases and J gave up 3 bases, with 14 bases separating them. CDR3 DNA: TGTGCCAGTAGTCCAGGACAGACCGGCTACGAGCAGTACTTC. Its translation: CASSPGQTGYEQYF.

The count of this clone is one. The chain recombines TRBV6-5 with TRBJ2-7, with 11 bases fitting TRBD1. The CDR3 contains 16 residues. Germline trimming cut 0 bases from V and 0 bases from J; bases unmatched to any gene: 1. Germline V lookup: CDR1 MNHEY, CDR2 SVGAGI. The CDR3 DNA reads as TGTGCCAGCAGTTACTCTGGGACAGGGGGCTCCTACGAGCAGTACTTC. It yields the protein CASSYSGTGGSYEQYF.